The 21 T cell receptor beta chains below all came from one sample that was sequenced in a study of control samples from healthy donors and cancer patients. Profiling relied on immunoSEQ multiplex PCR, and the TCRdb table lists in-frame clones only, not all of them. The table has under 80,000 clones, 90% to 95% seen once. Sequenced sample: PBMCs. The receptors stem from a woman aged 40 to 50 with lung cancer.

The chain couples TRBV7-2 to TRBJ2-7, with TRBD2 identical over 13 bases. V shed 4 bases and J 2 bases; nucleotides not matched to a gene: 11. The germline CDR1 and CDR2 sequences are SGHTA and FQGNSA. This CDR3 spans 18 amino acids. CDR3: CASSWSGLAGEPTYEQYF. The CDR3 DNA reads TGTGCCAGCAGCTGGTCCGGACTAGCGGGGGAACCCACCTACGAGCAGTACTTC. The variable domain in full, completed from reference TRBV7-2 and TRBJ2-7, reads GAGVSQSPSNKVTEKGKDVELRCDPISGHTALYWYRQSLGQGLEFLIYFQGNSAPDKSGLPSDRFSAERTGGSVSTLTIQRTQQEDSAVYLCASSWSGLAGEPTYEQYFGPGTRLTVT.

This chain connects TRBV5-1 to TRBJ1-5; TRBD1 matches 7 bases. CDR3 size: 15 residues. V was pared by 0 bases and J by 7 bases, with 7 bases of the junction left unmatched. Germline V gives CDR1 SGHRS, CDR2 YFSETQ. The CDR3 sequence is CASSLGQGSGQPQHF. For the CDR3, the DNA is TGCGCCAGCAGCTTGGGACAGGGTTCGGGACAGCCCCAGCATTTT.

This chain connects TRBV9 to TRBJ2-5; 10 nucleotides line up with TRBD2. The CDR3 totals 15 residues. Germline CDR1 and CDR2: SGDLS and YYNGEE. J lost 5 bases, V lost 6 bases, and 10 bases had no gene match. CDR3 region: CASNKRGGPEETQYF. The CDR3 nucleotides are TGTGCCAGCAACAAGCGGGGGGGCCCGGAGGAGACCCAGTACTTC.

V is TRBV19 and J is TRBJ1-1; perhaps TRBD1 as D (5 bases). The CDR3 spans 16 residues. Trimming removed 3 bases from V and 8 bases from J, with 22 bases in between. Germline V gene data show CDR1 as LNHDA and CDR2 as SQIVND (reference sequence). CDR3 nucleotides: TGTGCCAGTAGTATCCAGAAGATTACCGGGGGACGGGAAGCTTTCTTT. Translation: CASSIQKITGGREAFF.

V usage is TRBV30 and J usage is TRBJ1-2, with 10 bases aligning to TRBD1. Germline V gene sequence: CDR1 GTSNPN, CDR2 SVGIG (reference sequence). Trimming at V came to 2 bases and at J to 0 bases, leaving 6 bases not matched to a gene. The CDR3 length is 16 residues. Here the CDR3 DNA reads TGTGCCTGGAGTTGGACAGGGGGTTTTGCTAACTATGGCTACACCTTC. This gives the protein CAWSWTGGFANYGYTF. Supplemented by reference TRBV30 and TRBJ1-2, the full variable domain reads SQTIHQWPATLVQPVGSPLSLECTVEGTSNPNLYWYRQAAGRGLQLLFYSVGIGQISSEVPQNLSASRPQDRQFILSSKKLLLSDSGFYLCAWSWTGGFANYGYTFGSGTRLTVV.

The chain is built from TRBV7-9 and TRBJ1-4, with D possibly matching TRBD1 (5 bases). The CDR3 is 18 residues long. CDR1 is SEHNR and CDR2 is FQNEAQ in the germline V gene (reference sequence). V lost 7 bases to trimming and J lost 0 bases, with 21 bases between them. The chain's CDR3 is CASTTPSSWGATNEKLFF. DNA of the CDR3: TGTGCCAGCACTACCCCCAGCTCTTGGGGGGCAACTAATGAAAAACTGTTTTTT.

V is TRBV4-1 and J is TRBJ2-3; D unclear. With 1 base removed from V and 4 bases from J, the gap between germline ends came to 9 bases. The CDR3 has 14 residues. The V gene's germline CDR1 is MGHRA and CDR2 YSYEKL. DNA of the CDR3: TGCGCCAGCAGCCAAGGGCTGATTGCAGATACGCAGTATTTT. Translated, it gives CASSQGLIADTQYF.

The genes are TRBV2 and TRBJ2-3; 10 bases align to TRBD2. CDR1 and CDR2 from the germline V gene are SNHLY and FYNNEI. J was trimmed by 1 base and V by 5 bases; bases with no gene match: 3. The CDR3 runs 15 residues. The CDR3 spells CASSQLAGGTDTQYF. DNA of the CDR3: TGTGCCAGCAGTCAGCTAGCGGGGGGCACAGATACGCAGTATTTT.

This rearrangement joins TRBV19 to TRBJ2-7; D could derive from TRBD1 or TRBD2 (6 bases each). CDR1 LNHDA and CDR2 SQIVND come from the germline V gene (reference sequence). The V end was cut by 7 bases, the J end by 1 base, with 14 bases between. The CDR3 is 14 residues long. Here the CDR3 reads CASMGGSKSYEQYF. CDR3 nucleotide sequence: TGTGCCAGTATGGGGGGCAGCAAATCCTACGAGCAGTACTTC. Drawing the rest from reference TRBV19 and TRBJ2-7, the complete variable domain is DGGITQSPKYLFRKEGQNVTLSCEQNLNHDAMYWYRQDPGQGLRLIYYSQIVNDFQKGDIAEGYSVSREKKESFPLTVTSAQKNPTAFYLCASMGGSKSYEQYFGPGTRLTVT.

The CDR3 DNA is TGTGCCAGCAGCCTCCTAGCGGGGAGTACCTACGAGCAGTACTTC. Amino acid sequence: CASSLLAGSTYEQYF. The chain links TRBV7-3 to TRBJ2-7; 9 positions match TRBD2. Germline CDR1 SGHTA, CDR2 FQGTGA. The CDR3 is 15 residues long. V trimming: 5 bases; J trimming: 2 bases; junction bases outside the gene matches: 7.

This clone was picked up one time. The V and J genes are TRBV11-2 and TRBJ2-5; TRBD2 matches at 7 bases. Germline-derived CDR1 and CDR2 are SGHAT and FQNNGV. The CDR3 length is 16 residues. Trimming cost V 0 bases and J 1 base; bases outside gene matches: 5. CDR3 sequence (DNA): TGTGCCAGCAGCTTAGATTCGTGGGGGGGCCAAGAGACCCAGTACTTC. It specifies CASSLDSWGGQETQYF.

The chain is built from TRBV5-6 and TRBJ2-4; D is uncertain. The CDR3 has 12 residues. Germline V CDR1 and CDR2: SGHDT, YYEEEE. Trimming shortened V by 3 bases and J by 6 bases, and 7 bases separated the two germline ends. In nucleotides, the CDR3 is TGTGCCAGCAGCTCCGATTCAAACATTCAGTACTTC. Translated: CASSSDSNIQYF.

The CDR3 DNA is TGTGCCAGCAGCGCGGGACAGGGAGGCAATCAGCCCCAGCATTTT. As protein: CASSAGQGGNQPQHF. The chain is built from TRBV9 and TRBJ1-5; 9 bases line up with TRBD1. The V gene's germline CDR1 is SGDLS and CDR2 YYNGEE. Germline trimming cut 3 bases from V and 2 bases from J; bases unmatched to any gene: 3. This CDR3 region has 15 residues.

This chain connects TRBV2 to TRBJ1-4; D is unclear. The germline V gene encodes CDR1 SNHLY and CDR2 FYNNEI. CDR3 length equals 15 residues. V was clipped by 6 bases and J by 3 bases, with 14 bases between them. The chain's CDR3 is CASSPGDGANEKLFF. The CDR3 DNA follows: TGTGCCAGCAGCCCGGGCGACGGAGCTAATGAAAAACTGTTTTTT.

The CDR3 DNA reads as TGTGCCACCAGCAGGGAGTCAGGGGTGATTAACACCGGGGAGCTGTTTTTT. Its protein product is CATSRESGVINTGELFF. V and J are TRBV15 and TRBJ2-2; maybe TRBD1 (6 bases). V dropped 3 bases and J dropped 2 bases, with 16 bases sitting between them. CDR3 length equals 17 residues. CDR1 and CDR2 (germline): LNHNV, YYDKDF (reference sequence). The full variable domain, with the rest looked up from reference TRBV15 and TRBJ2-2, is DAMVIQNPRYQVTQFGKPVTLSCSQTLNHNVMYWYQQKSSQAPKLLFHYYDKDFNNEADTPDNFQSRRPNTSFCFLDIRSPGLGDTAMYLCATSRESGVINTGELFFGEGSRLTVL.

The chain employs TRBV12-2 and TRBJ1-5; the table's D gene call, TRBD1, was not cross checked with the DNA. TRBV12-2 is a listed pseudogene. The CDR3 contains 17 residues. Here the CDR3 reads CASRLWDDRVSYQPQHF. CDR3 bases: TGTGCAAGTCGCTTATGGGATGACAGGGTGTCATATCAGCCCCAGCATTTT.

This sequence joins TRBV3-1 (or the pseudogene TRBV3-2) and TRBJ1-6; D remains ambiguous. Germline values: CDR1 LGHDT, CDR2 YNNKEL (reference sequence). Trimming took 2 bases from V and 10 from J, leaving 9 bases between them. The CDR3 has 13 amino acids. Here the CDR3 DNA reads TGTGCCAGCAGCCAAAAGAGAAACTCACCCCTCCACTTT. Protein: CASSQKRNSPLHF.

The rearrangement uses TRBV18 and TRBJ1-5; the match to TRBD1 covers 10 bases. With V trimmed by 4 bases and J by 5 bases, 14 bases remained unmatched. Germline CDR1 is KGHSH and CDR2 is LQKENI. The CDR3 is made up of 18 amino acids. The CDR3 reads CASSLNRGDRGRYQPQHF. The DNA of the CDR3 is TGTGCCAGCTCACTGAACCGGGGGGACAGGGGTAGGTATCAGCCCCAGCATTTT.

The rearrangement links TRBV29-1 to TRBJ2-3; D call uncertain. Germline assignment: CDR1 SQVTM and CDR2 ANQGSEA. The germline V and J ends were trimmed by 5 bases and 0 bases, with 6 bases remaining between them. The CDR3 contains 12 residues. DNA for the CDR3: TGCAGCGTTTCGGCCAGCACAGATACGCAGTATTTT. Encoded protein: CSVSASTDTQYF.

The rearrangement uses TRBV5-1 and TRBJ2-3; 8 positions agree with TRBD2. The CDR3 runs to 17 residues. The V gene end was trimmed by 3 bases and the J gene end by 2 bases; junction bases not matched to a gene: 11. Germline V gives CDR1 SGHRS, CDR2 YFSETQ. In DNA form, the CDR3 reads TGCGCCAGCAGCTACTTCGGGCGGGGGGATACCACAGATACGCAGTATTTT. As protein: CASSYFGRGDTTDTQYF.

The V call is TRBV19, the J call TRBJ1-2; D ambiguous. V gave up 4 bases and J gave up 2 bases, with 8 bases separating them. The germline gives CDR1 LNHDA, CDR2 SQIVND (reference sequence). The CDR3 covers 13 residues. The chain's CDR3 is CASSKGGNYGYTF. As DNA, the CDR3 is TGTGCCAGTAGTAAGGGCGGGAACTATGGCTACACCTTC.